The subject of this entry is one T cell receptor (beta chain). What it binds is not known. CDR1 SGHRS and CDR2 YFSETQ come from the germline V gene. V was clipped by 6 bases and J by 1 base; unmatched bases: 2. This CDR3 is built from 14 residues. This record comes from a study of shared clonotypes between healthy human individuals. Findings of the study overall: A reduction in generation probabilities was seen for non-shared clonotypes relative to those shared by all four donors.

Profiled with immunoSEQ multiplex PCR; TCRdb holds only in-frame clones, not every one. The top ten clones hold about 1.5% of a sample with about 2.1 million clones, 85% to 95% of them seen once. Naive CD8 cells lacked CD45RO and underwent positive selection for CCR7, leaving out terminally differentiated effector memory CD45RA+ cells. The sequencing sample was made of naive CD8+ T cells from PBMCs. The chain joins TRBV5-1 to TRBJ1-4; TRBD1 aligns across 8 bases. This receptor was taken from a man aged 18 to 35 in good health. Some clones in this sample may be carry-over from other donors' samples. The CDR3 region has the DNA TGCGCCAGCAACAGGGGGGGAACTAATGAAAAACTGTTTTTT. Translating gives CASNRGGTNEKLFF.